The T cell receptor beta chain described here comes from a study of cytomegalovirus exposure and HLA in healthy donors. The wider study: Of the donors genotyped, a few hundred in all, 65% to 90% fell in the Caucasian-associated ancestry cluster.

Researchers ran the PCR with 60 Vbeta and 13 Jbeta primers. Libraries were prepared by immunoSEQ multiplex PCR; TCRdb keeps only in-frame clonotypes and omits some of them. The sample shows 95,000 to 150,000 clones, over 70% of them seen only once. The donors, nominally healthy at sampling, likely had unrecorded immune exposures. After removal of 6 bases from V and 5 bases from J, the junction contained 5 bases not matched to a gene. Germline CDR1 SGHTA, CDR2 FQGTGA. CDR3 length equals 15 residues. Sequenced input: PBMCs. This chain uses TRBV7-3 with TRBJ2-1, with 12 bases fitting TRBD2. The TCR comes from a woman aged 40 to 50 in good health and CMV-seronegative. The CDR3 bases are TGTGCCAGCAGGGACCGGACTAGCGGGGACAATGAGCAGTTCTTC. Residues: CASRDRTSGDNEQFF.